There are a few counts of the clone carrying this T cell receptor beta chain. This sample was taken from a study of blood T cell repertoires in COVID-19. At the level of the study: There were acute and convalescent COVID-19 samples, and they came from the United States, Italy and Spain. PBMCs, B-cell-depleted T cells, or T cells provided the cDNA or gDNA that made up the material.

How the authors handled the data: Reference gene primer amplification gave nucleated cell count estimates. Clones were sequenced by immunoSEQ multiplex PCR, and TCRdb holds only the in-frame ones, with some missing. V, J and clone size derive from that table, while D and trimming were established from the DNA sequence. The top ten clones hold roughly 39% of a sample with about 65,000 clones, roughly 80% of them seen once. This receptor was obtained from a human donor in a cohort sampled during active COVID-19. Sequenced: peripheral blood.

The CDR3 region has the DNA TGTGCCAGCAGTGTTAGACTAGCGGCGGATGCTGCCTACGAGCAGTACTTC. Its translation: CASSVRLAADAAYEQYF. This chain links TRBV27 with TRBJ2-7; TRBD2 matches 9 bases. Germline CDR1 is MNHEY and CDR2 is SMNVEV (reference sequence). This CDR3 spans 17 amino acids. Unmatched junction bases numbered 13, after V lost 5 bases and J lost 2 bases.